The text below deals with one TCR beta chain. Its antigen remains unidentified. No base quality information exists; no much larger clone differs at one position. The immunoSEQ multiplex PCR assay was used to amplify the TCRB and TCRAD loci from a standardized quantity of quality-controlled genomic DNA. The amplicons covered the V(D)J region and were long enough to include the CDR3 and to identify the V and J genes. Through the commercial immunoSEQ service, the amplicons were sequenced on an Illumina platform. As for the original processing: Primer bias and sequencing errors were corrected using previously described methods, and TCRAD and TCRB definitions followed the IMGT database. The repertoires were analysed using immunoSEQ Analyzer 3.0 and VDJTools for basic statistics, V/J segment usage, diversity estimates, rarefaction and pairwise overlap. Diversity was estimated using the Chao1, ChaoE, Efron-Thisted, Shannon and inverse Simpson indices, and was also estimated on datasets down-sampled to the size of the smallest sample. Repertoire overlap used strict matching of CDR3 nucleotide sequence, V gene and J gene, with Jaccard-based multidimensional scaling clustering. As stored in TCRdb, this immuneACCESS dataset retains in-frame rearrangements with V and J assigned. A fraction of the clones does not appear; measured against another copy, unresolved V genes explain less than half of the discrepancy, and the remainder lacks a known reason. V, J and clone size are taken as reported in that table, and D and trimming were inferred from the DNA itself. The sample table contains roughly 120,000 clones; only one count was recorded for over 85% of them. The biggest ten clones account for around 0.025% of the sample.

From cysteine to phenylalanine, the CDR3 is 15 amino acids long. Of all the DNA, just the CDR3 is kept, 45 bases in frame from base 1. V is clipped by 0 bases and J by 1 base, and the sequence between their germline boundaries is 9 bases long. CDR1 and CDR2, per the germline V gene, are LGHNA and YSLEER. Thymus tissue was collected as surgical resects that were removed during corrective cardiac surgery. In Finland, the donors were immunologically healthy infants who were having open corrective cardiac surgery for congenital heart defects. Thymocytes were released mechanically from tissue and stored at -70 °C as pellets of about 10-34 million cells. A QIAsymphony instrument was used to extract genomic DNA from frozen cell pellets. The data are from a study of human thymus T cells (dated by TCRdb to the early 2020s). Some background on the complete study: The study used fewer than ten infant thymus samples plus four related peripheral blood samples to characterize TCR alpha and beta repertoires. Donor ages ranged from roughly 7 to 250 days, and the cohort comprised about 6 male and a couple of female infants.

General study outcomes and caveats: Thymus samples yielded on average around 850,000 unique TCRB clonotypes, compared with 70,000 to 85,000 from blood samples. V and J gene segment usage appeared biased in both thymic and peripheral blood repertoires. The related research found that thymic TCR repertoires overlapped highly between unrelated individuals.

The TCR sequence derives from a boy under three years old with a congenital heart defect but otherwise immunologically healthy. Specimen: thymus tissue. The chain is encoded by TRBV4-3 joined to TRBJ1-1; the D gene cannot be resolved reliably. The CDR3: CASSQDGSANTEAFF. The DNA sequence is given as TGCGCCAGCAGCCAAGATGGGTCAGCGAACACTGAAGCTTTCTTT.